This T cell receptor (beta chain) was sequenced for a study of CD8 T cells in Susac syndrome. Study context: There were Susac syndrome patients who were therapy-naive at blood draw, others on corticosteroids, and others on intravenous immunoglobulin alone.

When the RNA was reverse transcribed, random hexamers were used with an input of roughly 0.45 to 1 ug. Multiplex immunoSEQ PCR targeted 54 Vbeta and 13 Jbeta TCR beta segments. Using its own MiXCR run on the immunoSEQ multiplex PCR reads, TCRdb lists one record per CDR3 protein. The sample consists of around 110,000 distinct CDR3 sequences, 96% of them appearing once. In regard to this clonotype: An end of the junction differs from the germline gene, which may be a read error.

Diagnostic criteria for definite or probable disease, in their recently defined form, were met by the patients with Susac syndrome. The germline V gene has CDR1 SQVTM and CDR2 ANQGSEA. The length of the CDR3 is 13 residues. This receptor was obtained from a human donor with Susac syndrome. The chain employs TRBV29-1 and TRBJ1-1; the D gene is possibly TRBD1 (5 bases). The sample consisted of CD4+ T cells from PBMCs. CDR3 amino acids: CSVEGVMNTEAFF. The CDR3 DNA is TGCAGCGTAGAAGGGGTCATGAACACTGAAGCTTTCTTT.